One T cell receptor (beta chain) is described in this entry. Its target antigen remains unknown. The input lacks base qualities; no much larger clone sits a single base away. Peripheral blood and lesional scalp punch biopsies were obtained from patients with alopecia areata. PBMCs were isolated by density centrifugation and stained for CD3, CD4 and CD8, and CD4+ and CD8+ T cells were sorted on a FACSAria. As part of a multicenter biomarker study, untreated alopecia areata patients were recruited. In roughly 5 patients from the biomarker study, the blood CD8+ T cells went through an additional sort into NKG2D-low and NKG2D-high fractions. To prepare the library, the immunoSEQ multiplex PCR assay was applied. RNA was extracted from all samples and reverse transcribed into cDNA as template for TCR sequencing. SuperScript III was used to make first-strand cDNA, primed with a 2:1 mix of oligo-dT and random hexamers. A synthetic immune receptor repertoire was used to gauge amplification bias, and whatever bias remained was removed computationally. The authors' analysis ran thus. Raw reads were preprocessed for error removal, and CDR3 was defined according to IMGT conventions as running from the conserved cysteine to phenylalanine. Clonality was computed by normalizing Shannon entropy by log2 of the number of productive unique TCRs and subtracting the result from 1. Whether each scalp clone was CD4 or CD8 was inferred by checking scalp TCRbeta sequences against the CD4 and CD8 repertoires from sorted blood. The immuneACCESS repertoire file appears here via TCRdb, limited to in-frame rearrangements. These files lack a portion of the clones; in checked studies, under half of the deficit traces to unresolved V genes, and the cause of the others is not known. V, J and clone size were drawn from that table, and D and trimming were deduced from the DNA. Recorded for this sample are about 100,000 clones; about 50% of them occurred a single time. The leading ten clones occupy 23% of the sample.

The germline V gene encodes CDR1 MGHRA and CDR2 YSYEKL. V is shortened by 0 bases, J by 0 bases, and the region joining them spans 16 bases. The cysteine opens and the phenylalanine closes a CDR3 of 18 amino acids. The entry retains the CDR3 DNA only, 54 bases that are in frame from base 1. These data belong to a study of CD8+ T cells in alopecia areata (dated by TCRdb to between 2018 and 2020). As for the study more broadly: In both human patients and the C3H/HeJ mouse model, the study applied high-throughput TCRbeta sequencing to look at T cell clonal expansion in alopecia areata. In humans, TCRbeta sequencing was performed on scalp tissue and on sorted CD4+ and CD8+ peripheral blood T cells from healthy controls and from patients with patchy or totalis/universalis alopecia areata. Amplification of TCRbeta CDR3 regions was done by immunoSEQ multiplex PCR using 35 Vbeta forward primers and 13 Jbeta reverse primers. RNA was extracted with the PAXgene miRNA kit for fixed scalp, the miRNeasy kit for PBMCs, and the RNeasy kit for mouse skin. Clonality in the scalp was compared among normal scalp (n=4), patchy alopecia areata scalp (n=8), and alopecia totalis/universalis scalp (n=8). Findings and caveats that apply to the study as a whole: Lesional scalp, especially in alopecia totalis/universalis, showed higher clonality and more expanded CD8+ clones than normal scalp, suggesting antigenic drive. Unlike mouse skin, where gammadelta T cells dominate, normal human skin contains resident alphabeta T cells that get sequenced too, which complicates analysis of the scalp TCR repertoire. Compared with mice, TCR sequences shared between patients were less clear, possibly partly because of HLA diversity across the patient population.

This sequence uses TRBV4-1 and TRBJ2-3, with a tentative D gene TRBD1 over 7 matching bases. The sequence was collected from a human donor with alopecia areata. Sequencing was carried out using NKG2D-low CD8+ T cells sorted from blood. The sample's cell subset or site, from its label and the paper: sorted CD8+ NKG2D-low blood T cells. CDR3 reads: CASSQDQGGRESTDTQYF. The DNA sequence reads TGCGCCAGCAGCCAAGATCAGGGGGGCCGGGAGAGCACAGATACGCAGTATTTT.